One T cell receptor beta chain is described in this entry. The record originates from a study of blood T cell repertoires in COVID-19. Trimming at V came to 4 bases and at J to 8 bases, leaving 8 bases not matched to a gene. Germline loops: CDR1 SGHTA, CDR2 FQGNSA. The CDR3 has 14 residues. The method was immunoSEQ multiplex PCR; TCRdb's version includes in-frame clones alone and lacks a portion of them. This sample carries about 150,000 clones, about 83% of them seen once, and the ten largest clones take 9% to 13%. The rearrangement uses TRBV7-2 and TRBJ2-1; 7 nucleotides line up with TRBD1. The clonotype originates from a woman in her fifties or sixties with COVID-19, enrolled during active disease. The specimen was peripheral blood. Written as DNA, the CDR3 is TGTGCCAGCAGCTACCGACAGGGCCTCCATGAGCAGTTCTTC. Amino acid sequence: CASSYRQGLHEQFF.